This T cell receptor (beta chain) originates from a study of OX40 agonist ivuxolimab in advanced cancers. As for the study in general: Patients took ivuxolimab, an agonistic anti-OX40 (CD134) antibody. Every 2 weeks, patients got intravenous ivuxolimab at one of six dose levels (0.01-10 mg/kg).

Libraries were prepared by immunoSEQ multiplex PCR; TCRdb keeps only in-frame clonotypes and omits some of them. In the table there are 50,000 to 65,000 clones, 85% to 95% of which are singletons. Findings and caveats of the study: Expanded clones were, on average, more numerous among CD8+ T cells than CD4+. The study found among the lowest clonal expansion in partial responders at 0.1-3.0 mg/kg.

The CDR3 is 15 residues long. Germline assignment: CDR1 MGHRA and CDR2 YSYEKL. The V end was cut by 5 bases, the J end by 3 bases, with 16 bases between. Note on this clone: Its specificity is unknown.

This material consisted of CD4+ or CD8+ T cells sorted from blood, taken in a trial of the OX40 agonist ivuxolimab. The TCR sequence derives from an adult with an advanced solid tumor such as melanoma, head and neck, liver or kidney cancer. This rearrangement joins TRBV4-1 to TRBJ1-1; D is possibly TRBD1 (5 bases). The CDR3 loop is CASSARLGGYTEAFF. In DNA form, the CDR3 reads TGCGCCAGCAGCGCACGACTGGGGGGGTACACTGAAGCTTTCTTT.